The rows below give T cell receptor beta chains drawn from one sample of a study of human T cells and chemical hapten exposure. TCRdb itself ran the RACE reads through MiXCR, one entry per CDR3 protein. The sample carries 350,000 or so distinct CDR3 sequences, around 7% recorded once. Specimen: whole blood, collected in connection with sensitization to the hapten diphenylcyclopropenone (DPC). These receptors were taken from a woman younger than 35 with alopecia areata. Some clones in this sample may be carry-over from other donors' samples. The conserved cysteine and the conserved F or W are not part of the CDR3 here. The order of the fields is clone size, J gene, V gene, CDR3 protein. Clone size is given for some rows only: seen once, a few or many times, or a class if the clone is expanded.

>many|TRBJ2-1|TRBV5-1
ASSLVGLGSYNEQF
>many|TRBJ1-1|TRBV6-2/TRBV6-3
ASRLMEATEAF
>-|TRBJ1-5|TRBV4-2
ASSRERDSLAFPQH
>-|TRBJ1-5|TRBV2
ASRTGGSGNQPQH
>few|TRBJ2-1|TRBV20-1
SAKSNRQGREQF
>few|TRBJ2-7|TRBV6-2/TRBV6-3
ASSQRQGGMSEQY
>-|TRBJ1-1|TRBV2
ASRPGTGETEAF
>-|TRBJ1-1|TRBV7-2
ASSFYGTGEVEAF
>-|TRBJ1-2|TRBV7-9
ASSPEGGGYT
>few|TRBJ1-2|TRBV12-3/TRBV12-4
ASSLRQGEDGYT